Listed here are 23 T cell receptor beta chains from one sample, sequenced in a study of identical twins. TCRdb analysed the 5' RACE reads with MiXCR anew, one entry per CDR3 protein. The table lists 210,000 or so distinct CDR3 sequences, about 7.5% of them singletons, with less than 2% in the top ten. The same specimen was also included in a second study, on yellow fever vaccine responses in identical twins.

Sequenced sample: memory (CD45RO+) T cells sorted from blood. The receptor set was obtained from a woman aged 18-29 years in good health.

This clonotype was counted at least ten times. The chain has TRBV6-5 and TRBJ2-7; D possibly matches TRBD1 or TRBD2 (6 bases each). Germline V gene lookup returns CDR1 MNHEY and CDR2 SVGAGI. This CDR3 is 17 amino acids long. The V and J ends lost 0 bases and 4 bases respectively, with 19 bases between them. This CDR3 reads CASSYSVPGGGGYEQYF. Here the CDR3 DNA reads TGTGCCAGCAGTTACTCGGTTCCTGGAGGGGGAGGTTACGAGCAGTACTTC.

This clonotype was picked up a small number of times. V usage is TRBV29-1 and J usage is TRBJ2-3; D call uncertain. The V gene lost 0 bases and the J gene lost 2 bases, with 15 bases spanning the gap. Germline CDR1 is SQVTM and CDR2 is ANQGSEA. The CDR3 is made up of 16 amino acids. For the CDR3, the DNA is TGCAGCGTTGAAGACCTCCAGCTAACCGACACAGATACGCAGTATTTT. Its translation is CSVEDLQLTDTDTQYF.

This clonotype was counted ten times or more. The chain couples TRBV10-3 to TRBJ2-3, with 8 bases fitting TRBD2. Germline values: CDR1 ENHRY, CDR2 SYGVKD. The CDR3 sequence is 14 residues long. With V trimmed by 9 bases and J by 6 bases, 11 bases remained unmatched. CDR3 sequence: CAITTSGREDTQYF. The CDR3 nucleotides are TGTGCCATAACCACTAGCGGACGGGAGGATACGCAGTATTTT.

The rearrangement uses TRBV6-5 and TRBJ2-2; weak D call: TRBD1 (6 bases). CDR3 size: 15 residues. Germline loops: CDR1 MNHEY, CDR2 SVGAGI. The V end was cut by 2 bases, the J end by 1 base, with 8 bases between. The CDR3, as DNA: TGTGCCAGCAGTTACGCGACAGGGAACACCGGGGAGCTGTTTTTT. Protein product: CASSYATGNTGELFF.

There are a few counts of this clonotype. The V and J genes are TRBV7-9 and TRBJ2-3; 10 bases map to TRBD1. The CDR3 is 13 residues long. From germline, CDR1 is SEHNR and CDR2 FQNEAQ (reference sequence). Trimming took 8 bases from V and 2 from J; bases not matched to a gene: 1. The CDR3 loop reads CASGTGDTDTQYF. DNA for the CDR3: TGTGCCAGCGGGACAGGGGACACAGATACGCAGTATTTT.

Only a few counts were recorded for this clonotype. The chain links TRBV5-4 to TRBJ2-1; D remains unclear. Germline V lookup: CDR1 SGHNT, CDR2 YYREEE (reference sequence). Trimming removed 0 bases at V and 5 bases at J, with 9 bases between. CDR3 length: 14 amino acids. This CDR3 is CASSLGHTHNEQFF. CDR3 sequence (DNA): TGTGCCAGCAGCTTGGGGCATACCCACAATGAGCAGTTCTTC.

This clonotype was seen a handful of times. J is TRBJ1-2 and V is TRBV29-1, with TRBD1 matching over 7 bases. Germline V gene data show CDR1 as SQVTM and CDR2 as ANQGSEA. The CDR3 is made up of 14 amino acids. J lost 2 bases, V lost 4 bases, and 7 bases had no gene match. The CDR3 region has the DNA TGCAGCGTTGGTTGGGACAGAGGGAACTATGGCTACACCTTC. Protein product: CSVGWDRGNYGYTF.

This clonotype was observed at least ten times. The chain joins TRBV28 to TRBJ1-1; 8 positions match TRBD1. CDR3 length equals 12 residues. V lost 11 bases to trimming and J lost 8 bases; unmatched junction nucleotides: 10. Germline CDR1 is MDHEN and CDR2 is SYDVKM. CDR3 sequence reads: CAVQGAPMEAFF. The CDR3, as DNA: TGTGCCGTTCAGGGGGCCCCAATGGAAGCTTTCTTT.

The chain uses TRBV6-5 and TRBJ2-7; a weak D match, TRBD1 (6 bases). This CDR3 spans 19 amino acids. Trimming took off 2 bases at V and 1 base at J, with 24 bases between the two ends. CDR1 and CDR2 (germline): MNHEY, SVGAGI. The CDR3 protein is CASSYPQIGTGGQSYEQYF. CDR3 nucleotides: TGTGCCAGCAGTTACCCCCAAATAGGCACAGGAGGACAGTCCTACGAGCAGTACTTC.

This clonotype was observed at least ten times. This chain connects TRBV3-1 to TRBJ1-1; D remains ambiguous. This CDR3 contains 14 residues. Trimming removed 4 bases at V and 1 base at J, with 10 bases between. Looked up from germline, CDR1 is LGHDT and CDR2 is YNNKEL (reference sequence). The CDR3 is CASSLYDKNTEAFF. The DNA of the CDR3 is TGTGCCAGCAGCCTCTACGACAAGAACACTGAAGCTTTCTTT.

This clonotype was observed a few times. This chain uses TRBV28 with TRBJ2-1; weak D call: TRBD2 (5 bases). CDR1 MDHEN and CDR2 SYDVKM come from the germline V gene. V gave up 5 bases and J gave up 4 bases, with 6 bases separating them. The CDR3 covers 12 residues. As DNA, the CDR3 is TGTGCCAGCAGTGGGAGTTACAATGAGCAGTTCTTC. It encodes CASSGSYNEQFF. Together with reference TRBV28 and TRBJ2-1, the CDR3 gives the full variable domain: DVKVTQSSRYLVKRTGEKVFLECVQDMDHENMFWYRQDPGLGLRLIYFSYDVKMKEKGDIPEGYSVSREKKERFSLILESASTNQTSMYLCASSGSYNEQFFGPGTRLTVL.

This chain links TRBV7-8 with TRBJ2-5, with D unresolved. Looked up from germline, CDR1 is SGHVS and CDR2 is FQNEAQ. CDR3 length equals 13 residues. The V gene lost 5 bases and the J gene lost 4 bases, with 11 bases spanning the gap. CDR3 sequence reads: CASSPSHVETQYF. For the CDR3, the DNA is TGTGCCAGCAGCCCATCTCACGTAGAGACCCAGTACTTC.

This clonotype was counted only a few times. This chain links TRBV23-1 with TRBJ2-2, with D possibly called TRBD1 or TRBD2 (6 bases each). TRBV23-1 falls under the ORF class, with uncertain function. V was trimmed by 0 bases and J by 7 bases, leaving 18 bases between them. The CDR3 contains 17 residues. As DNA, the CDR3 is TGCGCCAGCAGTCAATCCCCGCAGGGGAGGTTTCACGGGGAGCTGTTTTTT. Its protein product is CASSQSPQGRFHGELFF.

This clonotype came up many times. The V gene is TRBV20-1, the J gene TRBJ1-5; no firm D call. V was cut by 2 bases and J by 3 bases, with 17 bases left in between. The CDR3 runs to 16 residues. The germline CDR1 and CDR2 sequences are DFQATT and SNEGSKA (reference sequence). This chain's CDR3 is CSARPRGRAPNQPQHF. CDR3 coding DNA: TGCAGTGCTAGACCCCGGGGTCGGGCGCCCAATCAGCCCCAGCATTTT.

The table lists this clonotype with many counts. The V call is TRBV4-3, the J call TRBJ2-7, with 12 nucleotides matching TRBD1. The CDR3 loop spans 13 amino acids. Trimming cost V 4 bases and J 9 bases; bases outside gene matches: 4. The germline CDR1 and CDR2 sequences are LGHNA and YSLEER. The CDR3 here is CASSPGQGAGQYF. The CDR3 nucleotides are TGCGCCAGCAGCCCGGGACAGGGGGCAGGGCAGTACTTC.

The gene calls are TRBV28 and TRBJ1-5; the match to TRBD1 covers 9 bases. J gave up 7 bases and V 6 bases, and 13 bases lay outside the gene matches. Per germline, CDR1 MDHEN and CDR2 SYDVKM. The CDR3 spans 16 residues. This CDR3 reads CASRGPGTGRGQPQHF. The CDR3 DNA follows: TGTGCCAGCAGAGGTCCCGGGACAGGGAGAGGGCAGCCCCAGCATTTT.

Ten or more counts support this clonotype. The genes are TRBV4-1 and TRBJ2-2, with TRBD2 matching 9 bases. The ends lost 0 bases at V and 3 bases at J; junction bases unmatched: 5. CDR1 and CDR2 (germline): MGHRA, YSYEKL. The CDR3 extends over 17 amino acids. CDR3 sequence: CASSQDSGSDYTGELFF. The CDR3 nucleotides read TGCGCCAGCAGCCAAGATAGCGGGAGTGATTACACCGGGGAGCTGTTTTTT.

There are a few counts of this clonotype. V usage is TRBV20-1 and J usage is TRBJ2-7; 7 positions match TRBD2. V lost 6 bases and J lost 2; bases outside the gene matches: 13. CDR3 length: 15 amino acids. Germline assignment: CDR1 DFQATT and CDR2 SNEGSKA (reference sequence). The CDR3 nucleotides are TGCAGTGCCGTGAATCATAGGCTAGCGGCCTACGAGCAGTACTTC. Protein: CSAVNHRLAAYEQYF.

This clonotype was counted ten times or more. This sequence joins TRBV24-1 and TRBJ2-5; no reliable D call. Germline lookup yields CDR1 KGHDR and CDR2 SFDVKD. Trimming removed 6 bases from V and 5 bases from J, with 6 bases in between. The CDR3 extends over 11 amino acids. The CDR3 sequence: CATSRAETQYF. In nucleotides, the CDR3 is TGTGCCACCAGTCGAGCCGAGACCCAGTACTTC.

The chain carries TRBV20-1 and TRBJ2-1; TRBD2 agrees at 14 bases. V gave up 5 bases and J gave up 9 bases; unmatched junction bases: 9. The CDR3 totals 15 residues. The germline CDR1 and CDR2 sequences are DFQATT and SNEGSKA (reference sequence). CDR3 bases: TGCAGTGCTTCCTCCGGGACTAGCGGGAGAAGTGAGCAGTTCTTC. Protein: CSASSGTSGRSEQFF.

This clonotype was seen a handful of times. This rearrangement joins TRBV7-9 to TRBJ2-2; a possible D gene is TRBD2 (6 bases). The CDR3 length is 15 residues. With 7 bases removed from V and 3 bases from J, the gap between germline ends came to 15 bases. Germline lookup yields CDR1 SEHNR and CDR2 FQNEAQ (reference sequence). CDR3 DNA: TGTGCCAGCATCCCTTTGTGGGGGGACACCGGGGAGCTGTTTTTT. This codes for CASIPLWGDTGELFF.

This clonotype showed up just a few times. The chain employs TRBV4-2 and TRBJ2-2; 8 bases match TRBD1. V shed 1 base and J 1 base; nucleotides not matched to a gene: 2. The CDR3 has 16 amino acids. Germline CDR1 reads LGHNA; CDR2 reads YNFKEQ. The CDR3 nucleotides are TGTGCCAGCAGCCAAGCTGGGACAGGGAACACCGGGGAGCTGTTTTTT. Protein: CASSQAGTGNTGELFF.

This clonotype occurred a few times. This rearrangement joins TRBV20-1 to TRBJ1-1; 7 bases map to TRBD1. There are 14 residues in the CDR3. Germline V gene sequence: CDR1 DFQATT, CDR2 SNEGSKA (reference sequence). The V gene end was trimmed by 7 bases and the J gene end by 1 base; junction bases not matched to a gene: 9. CDR3 sequence (DNA): TGCAGTGTCCCACCGGGACAGCCGAACACTGAAGCTTTCTTT. Translated, it gives CSVPPGQPNTEAFF.